Following are 5 T cell receptor beta chains from one sample sequenced in a study of blood T cell repertoires in COVID-19. The repertoire was sequenced with immunoSEQ multiplex PCR; TCRdb's copy has only in-frame clones and lacks some. The data contain some 100,000 clones, about 85% of them seen just once; the ten biggest clones take up about 11%. Sequenced input: peripheral blood. The receptors were gathered from a woman in her 70s with active or convalescent COVID-19.

The CDR3 here is CASSEGDRGSSPLHF. The CDR3 DNA reads TGTGCCAGCAGCGAAGGGGACAGGGGGAGTTCACCCCTCCACTTT. The chain joins TRBV13 to TRBJ1-6; 11 bases match TRBD1. The V segment lost 5 bases and the J segment 9 bases; nucleotides outside the gene matches: 6. Germline V gene data show CDR1 as PRHDT and CDR2 as FYEKMQ (reference sequence). This CDR3 comprises 15 residues. The full variable domain, rest sourced from reference TRBV13 and TRBJ1-6, is AAGVIQSPRHLIKEKRETATLKCYPIPRHDTVYWYQQGPGQDPQFLISFYEKMQSDKGSIPDRFSAQQFSDYHSELNMSSLELGDSALYFCASSEGDRGSSPLHFGNGTRLTVT.

This clone was counted a few times. The chain carries TRBV4-2 and TRBJ1-1; maybe TRBD1 (6 bases). Trimming removed 0 bases from V and 6 bases from J, with 14 bases in between. CDR3 length equals 15 residues. Germline V gene data show CDR1 as LGHNA and CDR2 as YNFKEQ. The CDR3 DNA sequence: TGTGCCAGCAGCCAAGATGCAGGGGTGGTAGCTGAAGCTTTCTTT. Translation: CASSQDAGVVAEAFF.

This chain connects TRBV24-1 to TRBJ1-2, with 9 bases that match TRBD1. The CDR3 spans 14 residues. The V gene's germline CDR1 is KGHDR and CDR2 SFDVKD. The junction had 5 bases not matched to a gene; V was cut back by 6 bases and J by 4 bases. The CDR3 sequence: CATSPSDRGYGYTF. The CDR3 nucleotides read TGTGCCACCAGTCCTTCGGACAGGGGCTATGGCTACACCTTC.

The chain has TRBV12-5 and TRBJ2-3; tentatively, D is TRBD1 (5 bases). CDR1 and CDR2 (germline): LGHNT, FRNRAP. The V end was cut by 3 bases, the J end by 6 bases, with 22 bases between. This CDR3 contains 17 residues. The CDR3 region is CASGFPLLRVSGDTQYF. The CDR3 nucleotides read TGTGCTAGTGGTTTCCCACTCCTAAGGGTATCAGGGGATACGCAGTATTTT. Drawing the rest from reference TRBV12-5 and TRBJ2-3, the complete variable domain is DARVTQTPRHKVTEMGQEVTMRCQPILGHNTVFWYRQTMMQGLELLAYFRNRAPLDDSGMPKDRFSAEMPDATLATLKIQPSEPRDSAVYFCASGFPLLRVSGDTQYFGPGTRLTVL.

The genes are TRBV2 and TRBJ2-1, with 7 bases identical to TRBD1. Per germline, CDR1 SNHLY and CDR2 FYNNEI. J gave up 4 bases and V 8 bases, and 8 bases lay outside the gene matches. CDR3 length: 14 residues. The CDR3 sequence is CASEDRSGYNEQFF. The CDR3 DNA sequence: TGTGCCAGCGAGGACAGGAGTGGGTACAATGAGCAGTTCTTC.